This entry lists 30 T cell receptor beta chains sequenced from one sample in a study of response to subunit inactivated influenza vaccine (dated by TCRdb to 2017 to 2018). Libraries were prepared through RT-PCR. Sequencing was carried out with an Illumina HiSeq 2500. The public reads were run again by TCRdb, first through fastp at Q25 and then through MiXCR, and only productive beta chains were kept. Each entry is one CDR3 protein sequence, shown with its most common DNA and genes. In this sample the table shows some 570,000 distinct CDR3 sequences, about 10% of which occur a single time. In total, the top ten clones hold more than 9.5% of the sample. These data were also reused for a study on T cells expressing NK-cell markers. The other study reports the following: The TCR beta cDNA libraries were made using 5'RACE template switching, a step that added both a universal primer site and unique molecular identifiers.

The sequenced sample was PBMCs from blood, obtained on the day of vaccination. The receptors stem from a man over 45 who received an inactivated influenza vaccine. Donor details come from another sample of the same person, matched by shared clones.

This clonotype was seen a few times. The V and J genes are TRBV29-1 and TRBJ2-5; D gene unclear. Per the germline V gene, CDR1 is SQVTM and CDR2 is ANQGSEA. Trimming took 1 base from V and 3 from J, leaving 9 bases between them. The CDR3 totals 13 residues. CDR3 DNA sequence: TGCAGCGTTGAAGGTCAGGCCGAAGAGACCCAGTACTTC. It yields the protein CSVEGQAEETQYF.

This clonotype was counted at least ten times. This chain links TRBV28 with TRBJ2-7, with D maybe TRBD1 (6 bases). The CDR3 loop spans 12 amino acids. Germline CDR1 and CDR2: MDHEN and SYDVKM. Trimming cost V 10 bases and J 3 bases, with 13 bases left between them. Here the CDR3 reads CATETGLYEQYF. CDR3 nucleotide sequence: TGTGCCACAGAGACAGGTCTCTACGAGCAGTACTTC.

This clonotype was recorded a few times. The chain joins TRBV7-9 to TRBJ1-6; TRBD1 might be the D (6 bases). The germline V and J ends were trimmed by 7 bases and 6 bases, with 13 bases remaining between them. The CDR3 spans 14 residues. From germline, CDR1 is SEHNR and CDR2 FQNEAQ (reference sequence). The CDR3 bases are TGTGCCAGCAACTCCCGGGACATTAATTCACCCCTCCACTTT. The encoded protein is CASNSRDINSPLHF. Together with reference TRBV7-9 and TRBJ1-6, the CDR3 gives the full variable domain: DTGVSQNPRHKITKRGQNVTFRCDPISEHNRLYWYRQTLGQGPEFLTYFQNEAQLEKSRLLSDRFSAERPKGSFSTLEIQRTEQGDSAMYLCASNSRDINSPLHFGNGTRLTVT.

There are a few counts of this clonotype. J is TRBJ2-3 and V is TRBV7-9; TRBD2 matches 11 bases. Germline V lookup: CDR1 SEHNR, CDR2 FQNEAQ (reference sequence). The CDR3 extends over 16 amino acids. The trim removed 6 bases at V and 2 bases at J, leaving 7 bases unmatched. The chain's CDR3 is CASSLAGGPTTDTQYF. For the CDR3, the DNA is TGTGCCAGCAGTCTAGCGGGGGGCCCAACCACAGATACGCAGTATTTT.

This clonotype was observed a few times. The rearrangement links TRBV4-3 to TRBJ1-4, with 9 bases lining up with TRBD1. V lost 3 bases, J lost 5 bases, and 7 bases stayed unmatched. Germline V lookup: CDR1 LGHNA, CDR2 YSLEER. The CDR3 is 16 amino acids. This CDR3 reads CASSQAQDRGNEKLFF. In nucleotides, the CDR3 is TGCGCCAGCAGCCAGGCCCAGGACAGGGGAAATGAAAAACTGTTTTTT.

J is TRBJ1-2 and V is TRBV3-1; 7 bases map to TRBD1. In germline, CDR1 is LGHDT, CDR2 YNNKEL (reference sequence). The CDR3 sequence is 16 residues long. The V segment lost 0 bases and the J segment 5 bases; nucleotides outside the gene matches: 9. The CDR3 nucleotides are TGTGCCAGCAGCCAAGATCATTGGACGGGACAGTATGGCTACACCTTC. Its protein product is CASSQDHWTGQYGYTF.

Only a few counts were recorded for this clonotype. The chain recombines TRBV7-9 with TRBJ2-1; TRBD2 matches at 8 bases. The CDR3 is 12 residues long. Germline V lookup: CDR1 SEHNR, CDR2 FQNEAQ (reference sequence). V was clipped by 5 bases and J by 9 bases; unmatched bases: 3. The CDR3: CASSRLAREQFF. The CDR3 DNA sequence: TGTGCCAGCAGCAGACTAGCGCGTGAGCAGTTCTTC.

This clonotype turned up a few times. One junction end disagrees with the germline gene, perhaps due to a read error. Here the CDR3 DNA reads TGCAGTGCTAGAGATTTTACCTTGGGACTTCAATTC. Translation: CSARDFTLGLQF. J is TRBJ2-5 and V is TRBV20-1; tentative D call: TRBD2 (6 bases). The CDR3 contains 12 residues. CDR1 and CDR2 (germline): DFQATT, SNEGSKA (reference sequence).

The V call is TRBV5-1, the J call TRBJ2-2, with unresolved D. In germline, CDR1 is SGHRS, CDR2 YFSETQ. The CDR3 contains 12 residues. Trimming cost V 2 bases and J 7 bases, with 6 bases left between them. CDR3 in DNA: TGCGCCAGCAGCTTACAAGGCGGGGAGCTGTTTTTT. Protein: CASSLQGGELFF.

V is TRBV10-3 and J is TRBJ2-1; TRBD2 matches at 13 bases. CDR1 and CDR2 (germline): ENHRY, SYGVKD. V lost 6 bases to trimming and J lost 8 bases; unmatched junction nucleotides: 4. The length of the CDR3 is 14 residues. The DNA of the CDR3 is TGTGCCATCAGACCGGGACTAGCGGGATATGAGCAGTTCTTC. Its protein is CAIRPGLAGYEQFF.

The V gene is TRBV3-1, the J gene TRBJ1-1, with D perhaps TRBD1 (5 bases). The germline V gene encodes CDR1 LGHDT and CDR2 YNNKEL (reference sequence). The CDR3 totals 14 residues. Deletions cut 5 bases from V and 4 bases from J, with 14 bases between. The CDR3 sequence: CASSWAGSSTEAFF. CDR3 coding DNA: TGTGCCAGCAGCTGGGCAGGGTCCTCCACTGAAGCTTTCTTT. The whole variable domain, remainder taken from reference TRBV3-1 and TRBJ1-1, is DTAVSQTPKYLVTQMGNDKSIKCEQNLGHDTMYWYKQDSKKFLKIMFSYNNKELIINETVPNRFSPKSPDKAHLNLHINSLELGDSAVYFCASSWAGSSTEAFFGQGTRLTVV.

This clonotype has only a few counts. This chain uses TRBV3-1 with TRBJ2-7, with no clear D. CDR3 size: 14 residues. Between the trimmed V and J ends, which lost 4 bases and 0 bases, there was a span of 10 bases. CDR1 and CDR2 from the germline V gene are LGHDT and YNNKEL (reference sequence). The chain's CDR3 is CASSPFGFSYEQYF. CDR3 in DNA: TGTGCCAGCAGCCCCTTTGGGTTCTCCTACGAGCAGTACTTC.

The chain recombines TRBV29-1 with TRBJ2-7, with a weak D call TRBD2 (6 bases). CDR3 length: 12 amino acids. Trimming left V 5 bases short and J 3 bases short, with 11 bases between. Germline loops: CDR1 SQVTM, CDR2 ANQGSEA. CDR3 nucleotide sequence: TGCAGCGTTTTAGCGGAGAGCTACGAGCAGTACTTC. It is translated as CSVLAESYEQYF.

This clonotype was recorded a few times. This chain joins TRBV24-1 and TRBJ2-3; D not certain. CDR1 is KGHDR, CDR2 SFDVKD, per germline. Trimming pared 4 bases from V and 2 bases from J, leaving 15 bases between. This CDR3 comprises 16 residues. The CDR3 nucleotides are TGTGCCACCAGTGACCCTAAGAATGAGATCACAGATACGCAGTATTTT. As protein: CATSDPKNEITDTQYF.

This clonotype was recorded a few times. The V and J genes are TRBV12-3 or TRBV12-4 and TRBJ2-1; the match to TRBD2 covers 12 bases. V trimming: 5 bases; J trimming: 8 bases; junction bases outside the gene matches: 10. The CDR3 runs 16 residues. This CDR3 is CASSQTSGSTRYEQFF. CDR3 DNA sequence: TGTGCCAGCAGTCAGACTAGCGGGAGTACTCGTTATGAGCAGTTCTTC.

The chain is built from TRBV12-3 or TRBV12-4 and TRBJ1-1, with a possible D match to TRBD1 (5 bases). Between the trimmed V and J ends, which lost 7 bases and 6 bases, there was a span of 21 bases. The CDR3 sequence is 15 residues long. The CDR3 protein is CASNTVGLGSSEAFF. The CDR3 region has the DNA TGTGCCAGCAACACGGTGGGACTCGGATCCTCTGAAGCTTTCTTT.

This chain joins TRBV6-2 or TRBV6-3 and TRBJ2-1; 8 bases map to TRBD1. The junction had 8 bases not matched to a gene; V was cut back by 4 bases and J by 6 bases. Germline CDR1 is MNHEY and CDR2 is SVGEGT. The CDR3 has 15 residues. Written as DNA, the CDR3 is TGTGCCAGCAGTTTCGCCAGGGGGCGGTTCAATGAGCAGTTCTTC. Translating it yields CASSFARGRFNEQFF.

This clonotype was picked up a small number of times. V gene TRBV9 combines with J gene TRBJ2-3; D remains unclear. The CDR3 is made up of 14 amino acids. The V gene lost 0 bases and the J gene lost 0 bases, with 5 bases spanning the gap. Germline V gene lookup returns CDR1 SGDLS and CDR2 YYNGEE. CDR3 region: CASSVDDSTDTQYF. The CDR3 bases are TGTGCCAGCAGCGTAGACGACAGCACAGATACGCAGTATTTT. The full variable domain, in which reference TRBV9 and TRBJ2-3 provide the parts outside the CDR3, is DSGVTQTPKHLITATGQRVTLRCSPRSGDLSVYWYQQSLDQGLQFLIQYYNGEERAKGNILERFSAQQFPDLHSELNLSSLELGDSALYFCASSVDDSTDTQYFGPGTRLTVL.

In this sample, this clonotype turned up many times. The chain's CDR3 is CASSARAGSNSNYEQYF. The DNA for the CDR3 is TGTGCCAGCAGCGCCCGGGCGGGTAGTAACTCGAACTACGAGCAGTACTTC. The J gene is TRBJ2-7, the V gene TRBV25-1, with D perhaps matching TRBD2 (5 bases). The germline V gene encodes CDR1 MGHDK and CDR2 SYGVNS. Trimming removed 6 bases at V and 3 bases at J, with 24 bases between. This CDR3 comprises 17 residues.

The table lists this clonotype with many counts. The chain has TRBV5-1 and TRBJ2-3, with D possibly TRBD2 on 6 matching bases. Germline-derived CDR1 and CDR2 are SGHRS and YFSETQ. The CDR3 spans 16 residues. V was shortened by 3 bases and J by 3 bases, with 17 bases between the two germline ends. CDR3 in DNA: TGCGCCAGCAGCTCGGGAGAGGGGCGCATAACAGATACGCAGTATTTT. It yields the protein CASSSGEGRITDTQYF. The variable domain in full, with the rest retrieved from reference TRBV5-1 and TRBJ2-3, is KAGVTQTPRYLIKTRGQQVTLSCSPISGHRSVSWYQQTPGQGLQFLFEYFSETQRNKGNFPGRFSGRQFSNSRSEMNVSTLELGDSALYLCASSSGEGRITDTQYFGPGTRLTVL.

The chain's CDR3 is CASSPTGVGEQYF. The DNA of the CDR3 is TGTGCCAGCAGTCCAACAGGGGTGGGTGAGCAGTACTTC. The rearrangement joins TRBV7-7 to TRBJ2-7; TRBD1 agrees at 7 bases. The CDR3 is 13 amino acids. The V gene end was trimmed by 6 bases and the J gene end by 7 bases; junction bases not matched to a gene: 9. Germline-derived CDR1 and CDR2 are SSHAT and FNYEAQ (reference sequence).

V is TRBV4-3 and J is TRBJ1-1, with 7 bases identical to TRBD1. The CDR3 sequence is 16 residues long. Germline V gene sequence: CDR1 LGHNA, CDR2 YSLEER. Trimming at V came to 0 bases and at J to 5 bases, leaving 9 bases not matched to a gene. CDR3 sequence: CASSQDQGRGGTEAFF. The CDR3 DNA reads TGCGCCAGCAGCCAAGATCAGGGCAGGGGGGGTACTGAAGCTTTCTTT.

The chain carries TRBV24-1 and TRBJ1-5; 9 nucleotides match TRBD1. CDR3 length equals 14 residues. Germline assignment: CDR1 KGHDR and CDR2 SFDVKD. The J segment lost 8 bases and the V segment lost 11 bases, leaving 12 bases of the junction unmatched. The CDR3 nucleotides read TGTGCCAAAGTGGGGACAGGGAGAAGGGAGCCCCAGCATTTT. The encoded protein is CAKVGTGRREPQHF.

In regard to this clonotype: One end of the junction fails to match germline, which may point to a read error. The chain couples TRBV23-1 to TRBJ1-6; D gene ambiguous. TRBV23-1 is designated an ORF whose function remains uncertain. This CDR3 has 12 residues. This CDR3 reads CASSHSDSPLRF. CDR3 DNA: TGCGCCAGCAGTCACAGCGATTCACCCCTCCGCTTT.

This clonotype was picked up many times. The chain employs TRBV7-2 and TRBJ1-1, with TRBD1 matching over 8 bases. CDR1 is SGHTA and CDR2 is FQGNSA in the germline V gene. The CDR3 has 13 amino acids. The trim removed 3 bases at V and 6 bases at J, leaving 3 bases unmatched. The CDR3 DNA is TGTGCCAGCAGCTTTCTACAGGGGGCTGAAGCTTTCTTT. Translating it yields CASSFLQGAEAFF.

The chain links TRBV15 to TRBJ2-5; D remains ambiguous. Deletions cut 0 bases from V and 2 bases from J, with 10 bases between. Germline lookup yields CDR1 LNHNV and CDR2 YYDKDF (reference sequence). The CDR3 extends over 15 amino acids. The CDR3 loop is CATSRDIGPQETQYF. The CDR3 DNA reads TGTGCCACCAGCAGAGATATAGGGCCGCAAGAGACCCAGTACTTC. The full variable domain, completed using reference TRBV15 and TRBJ2-5, is DAMVIQNPRYQVTQFGKPVTLSCSQTLNHNVMYWYQQKSSQAPKLLFHYYDKDFNNEADTPDNFQSRRPNTSFCFLDIRSPGLGDTAMYLCATSRDIGPQETQYFGPGTRLLVL.

The chain is built from TRBV28 and TRBJ1-2, with a weak D call TRBD1 (5 bases). The germline V gene encodes CDR1 MDHEN and CDR2 SYDVKM. The CDR3 is 13 residues long. Trimming cost V 10 bases and J 4 bases, with 16 bases left between them. The CDR3 spells CAILSGTSYGYTF. The CDR3 DNA follows: TGTGCCATTTTAAGTGGGACCTCCTATGGCTACACCTTC.

This clonotype was recorded at least ten times. The V gene is TRBV20-1, the J gene TRBJ1-5; the match to TRBD1 covers 10 bases. The CDR3 runs to 18 residues. V shed 4 bases, J shed 0 bases, and the junction held 12 bases outside the gene matches. Germline lookup yields CDR1 DFQATT and CDR2 SNEGSKA (reference sequence). CDR3 in amino acids: CSAKVDRGLTYSNQPQHF. Here the CDR3 DNA reads TGCAGTGCTAAGGTGGACAGGGGGTTAACTTATAGCAATCAGCCCCAGCATTTT.

The chain uses TRBV14 and TRBJ2-2; D is uncertain. The V end was cut by 2 bases, the J end by 4 bases, with 11 bases between. The CDR3 runs 15 residues. Germline V gene sequence: CDR1 SGHDN, CDR2 FVKESK. For the CDR3, the DNA is TGTGCCAGCAGCCAACGGGCAGCGAGCACCGGGGAGCTGTTTTTT. This codes for CASSQRAASTGELFF.

A few counts support this clonotype. The V and J genes are TRBV20-1 and TRBJ2-1, with D possibly TRBD2 on 6 matching bases. V gave up 3 bases and J gave up 7 bases, with 10 bases separating them. CDR3 length equals 12 residues. From germline, CDR1 is DFQATT and CDR2 SNEGSKA (reference sequence). The CDR3 DNA reads as TGCAGTGCTAGGGCTAGCGAGAATGAGCAGTTCTTC. Its protein product is CSARASENEQFF.